This T cell receptor (beta chain) was captured in a study of T cells after yellow fever vaccination. By 5'RACE template switching, TCR cDNA was produced, with a universal primer site and UMIs added in the process. TCRdb processed the 5' RACE reads anew with MiXCR; each CDR3 protein has one entry. The sample includes about 400,000 distinct CDR3 sequences, around a tenth of them seen just once. Study results and caveats: Detected again after the booster were most primary-vaccination clones, at 96% CD4 and 88% CD8.

Remarks on this clonotype: The antigen is unknown.

This CDR3 is 14 amino acids long. V was clipped by 4 bases and J by 7 bases, with 14 bases between them. This sample comprised PBMCs, obtained on the day of the first yellow fever vaccination. The clonotype comes from a man aged 18 to 29 who received the YFV17D yellow fever vaccine. This chain uses TRBV12-3 or TRBV12-4 with TRBJ2-1; a possible D gene is TRBD2 (6 bases). CDR3 amino acids: CASSSLPRGNEQFF. The CDR3 coding sequence is TGTGCCAGCAGTTCCTTACCCCGGGGGAATGAGCAGTTCTTC.